The T cell receptor (beta chain) under discussion was sequenced for a study of T cell clonality in common variable immunodeficiency. With regard to this clone: The antigen remains undetermined. This sample also contains other DNA sequences that code for the same CDR3.

Regarding the study as a whole: Reportedly, TCR beta sequences from common variable immunodeficiency showed fewer deletions and N-nucleotide insertions. Compared with healthy controls, CVID subjects showed increased TCRbeta clonality, mostly in about a third.

Here immunoSEQ multiplex PCR was the method, and the copy in TCRdb shows in-frame clones only, minus some. The sample has over 11,000 clones, none seen only once. This clonotype originated in a human donor with common variable immunodeficiency. The material sequenced was peripheral blood mononuclear cells.

The CDR3 here is CASSLGRNTEAFF. Partial CDR3 DNA: TGTGCCAGCAGCTTAGGCAGGAACACTGAA. The chain recombines TRBV7-2 with TRBJ1-1; D uncertain. The sequenced fragment ends 3 residues before the CDR3 boundary, so the rest is inferred from the germline J gene. V gave up 1 base and J gave up 1 base, with 4 bases separating them. Germline V gene data show CDR1 as SGHTA and CDR2 as FQGNSA. The CDR3 length is 13 residues.